Shown below are 7 T cell receptor beta chains from a single sample sequenced in a study of blood T cell repertoires in COVID-19. Clones were sequenced by immunoSEQ multiplex PCR, and TCRdb holds only the in-frame ones, with some missing. The table shows about 59,000 clones, with approximately 85% occurring only once. Sample: peripheral blood. These TCRs come from a human donor in a cohort sampled during active COVID-19.

The rearrangement uses TRBV11-3 and TRBJ2-6; 9 bases align to TRBD2. Germline V lookup: CDR1 SGHNT, CDR2 YENEEA. The CDR3 has 16 amino acids. J gave up 0 bases and V 4 bases, and 1 base lay outside the gene matches. The DNA of the CDR3 is TGTGCCAGCAGCTCGCGGGGGGGCTCTGGGGCCAACGTCCTGACTTTC. Its protein is CASSSRGGSGANVLTF.

The chain couples TRBV4-1 to TRBJ2-3; D is perhaps TRBD1 (5 bases). The germline V gene has CDR1 MGHRA and CDR2 YSYEKL. Trimming removed 4 bases at V and 4 bases at J, with 18 bases between. This CDR3 is built from 16 residues. The CDR3 reads CASSPTLGRAPDTQYF. CDR3 in DNA: TGCGCCAGCAGCCCGACCCTAGGCAGGGCTCCAGATACGCAGTATTTT.

A few counts support this clone. The chain is built from TRBV18 and TRBJ1-6; D unresolved. CDR3 length: 14 residues. Germline assignment: CDR1 KGHSH and CDR2 LQKENI. V was cut by 2 bases and J by 7 bases, with 9 bases left in between. The CDR3 sequence is CASSPSDGNSPLHF. CDR3 DNA sequence: TGTGCCAGCTCACCAAGCGATGGGAATTCACCCCTCCACTTT. Full variable domain (missing parts from reference TRBV18 and TRBJ1-6): NAGVMQNPRHLVRRRGQEARLRCSPMKGHSHVYWYRQLPEEGLKFMVYLQKENIIDESGMPKERFSAEFPKEGPSILRIQQVVRGDSAAYFCASSPSDGNSPLHFGNGTRLTVT.

The rearrangement joins TRBV5-8 to TRBJ2-1; 11 bases match TRBD2. From germline, CDR1 is SGHTS and CDR2 YDEGEE. The junction had 4 bases not matched to a gene; V was cut back by 1 base and J by 7 bases. The CDR3 totals 15 residues. CDR3 sequence: CASSLLAGGHNEQFF. The CDR3 DNA reads TGTGCCAGCAGCTTGTTAGCGGGGGGGCATAATGAGCAGTTCTTC.

The chain employs TRBV6-2 or TRBV6-3 and TRBJ2-1; 13 bases fit TRBD2. With V trimmed by 6 bases and J by 7 bases, 6 bases remained unmatched. The CDR3 consists of 15 residues. The germline gives CDR1 MNHEY, CDR2 SVGEGT. CDR3: CASSPTSGGANEQFF. The CDR3 coding sequence is TGTGCCAGCAGCCCCACTAGCGGGGGGGCAAATGAGCAGTTCTTC.

The J gene is TRBJ1-5, the V gene TRBV18, with 7 positions matching TRBD1. Losses at the gene ends were 2 bases for V and 6 bases for J; bases not matched to a gene: 4. The germline CDR1 and CDR2 sequences are KGHSH and LQKENI. This CDR3 has 14 amino acids. CDR3 loop: CASSPTGESQPQHF. The CDR3 DNA sequence: TGTGCCAGCTCACCAACAGGGGAGAGTCAGCCCCAGCATTTT.

The genes are TRBV30 and TRBJ2-1, with a possible D match to TRBD2 (6 bases). The V gene lost 5 bases and the J gene lost 7 bases, with 15 bases spanning the gap. The CDR3 loop spans 13 amino acids. Germline CDR1 and CDR2: GTSNPN and SVGIG (reference sequence). CDR3 DNA sequence: TGTGCCTGGGAGAACGCCGGGGGTAATGAGCAGTTCTTC. It encodes CAWENAGGNEQFF.